This T cell receptor (beta chain) was found in a study of blood T cell repertoires in COVID-19. Study-level information: The analysed material was cDNA or gDNA that came from T cells, B-cell-depleted T cells, or PBMCs.

In germline, CDR1 is SQVTM, CDR2 ANQGSEA. Germline trimming cut 5 bases from V and 4 bases from J; bases unmatched to any gene: 10. CDR3 length: 15 amino acids. Original methodology: For nucleated cells, counts were estimated from reference gene primer amplification. Clones were sequenced by immunoSEQ multiplex PCR, and TCRdb holds only the in-frame ones, with some missing. V, J and clone size reflect that table, while D and trimming were determined from the DNA. The sample has 150,000 to 200,000 clones; more than 75% are singletons. The chain has TRBV29-1 and TRBJ2-1; 8 bases line up with TRBD1. This clonotype originated in a man aged 35-49 years with active or convalescent COVID-19. The sample consisted of peripheral blood. CDR3 loop: CSVLGTGVNYNEQFF. CDR3 sequence (DNA): TGCAGCGTTTTAGGGACAGGCGTTAATTACAATGAGCAGTTCTTC.